A selection of T cell receptor beta chains follows, all from one sample in a study of CD4 T cells in relation to SARS-CoV-2 and coronaviruses. Data came from immunoSEQ multiplex PCR; TCRdb stores just in-frame clones and leaves some out. The data hold under 20,000 clones, with about 68% observed a single time. These TCRs are of unknown antigen specificity. Sequenced input: CD4+ T cells from PBMCs, cultured in vitro. These receptors came from a human donor in good health. CDR3s include the opening cysteine and the closing phenylalanine or tryptophan. Each record gives: clone size, D gene, J gene, V gene, CDR3 DNA, CDR3 protein. A D gene is named only where the DNA matches it firmly. The size field is filled for only some rows; it gives once, few, many or a size class.

clone size: -
D gene: -
J gene: TRBJ1-1
V gene: TRBV12-3/TRBV12-4
CDR3 DNA: TGTGCCAGCAGTTTCCACATGGACACTGAAGCTTTCTTT
CDR3 protein: CASSFHMDTEAFF

clone size: -
D gene: -
J gene: TRBJ2-1
V gene: TRBV5-1
CDR3 DNA: TGCGCCAGCAGCTTAGGCGGGGCGACCTACAATGAGCAGTTCTTC
CDR3 protein: CASSLGGATYNEQFF

clone size: -
D gene: -
J gene: TRBJ2-7
V gene: TRBV27
CDR3 DNA: TGTGCCAGCAGGGGGCACGCGAACGAGCAGTACTTC
CDR3 protein: CASRGHANEQYF

clone size: -
D gene: -
J gene: TRBJ2-4
V gene: TRBV15
CDR3 DNA: TGTGCCACCAGCAGACTAAACAGGGAGGTGGACATTCAGTACTTC
CDR3 protein: CATSRLNREVDIQYF

clone size: -
D gene: -
J gene: TRBJ1-2
V gene: TRBV9
CDR3 DNA: TGTGCCACCGGAGGACCCTATGGCTACACCTTC
CDR3 protein: CATGGPYGYTF

clone size: -
D gene: TRBD1
J gene: TRBJ2-7
V gene: TRBV5-1
CDR3 DNA: TGCGCCAGCAGCCCCGGACAGGCCTCCTACGAGCAGTACTTC
CDR3 protein: CASSPGQASYEQYF

clone size: -
D gene: -
J gene: TRBJ2-7
V gene: TRBV19
CDR3 DNA: TGTGCCAGTAGTATTCTGTATACCCTCTCAGACCCAGCTGGGAAGCAGTACTTC
CDR3 protein: CASSILYTLSDPAGKQYF

clone size: -
D gene: TRBD1
J gene: TRBJ1-5
V gene: TRBV5-6
CDR3 DNA: TGTGCCAGCAGCTTTGGATTGGACAGGGGACAGCCCCAGCATTTT
CDR3 protein: CASSFGLDRGQPQHF

clone size: -
D gene: TRBD1
J gene: TRBJ1-1
V gene: TRBV4-2
CDR3 DNA: TGTGCCAGCAGCCTTTTGGGGACAGGGAGAACTGAAGCTTTCTTT
CDR3 protein: CASSLLGTGRTEAFF

clone size: -
D gene: -
J gene: TRBJ1-1
V gene: TRBV2
CDR3 DNA: TGTGCCAGCAGTGAGGCAGGAGGAACTGAAGCTTTCTTT
CDR3 protein: CASSEAGGTEAFF

clone size: -
D gene: -
J gene: TRBJ2-1
V gene: TRBV18
CDR3 DNA: TGTGCCAGCTTGTATTCTGGCGGGACTTGGTTCTTC
CDR3 protein: CASLYSGGTWFF

clone size: few
D gene: -
J gene: TRBJ1-1
V gene: TRBV7-9
CDR3 DNA: TGTGCCAGCAGCGGCGGGACGTCAGGAATGGCTTTCTTT
CDR3 protein: CASSGGTSGMAFF

clone size: -
D gene: TRBD2
J gene: TRBJ2-3
V gene: TRBV7-9
CDR3 DNA: TGTGCCAGCAGCGACCGGGACTACCTGAGCACAGATACGCAGTATTTT
CDR3 protein: CASSDRDYLSTDTQYF

clone size: -
D gene: -
J gene: TRBJ2-3
V gene: TRBV5-1
CDR3 DNA: TGCGCCAGCAGCTTGGGCGGTTTCAGGGATACGCAGTATTTT
CDR3 protein: CASSLGGFRDTQYF

clone size: -
D gene: -
J gene: TRBJ2-5
V gene: TRBV11-2
CDR3 DNA: TGTGCCAGCAGCTCCTATCAGGGCCGGTTGGAGACCCAGTACTTC
CDR3 protein: CASSSYQGRLETQYF

clone size: -
D gene: -
J gene: TRBJ2-5
V gene: TRBV5-4
CDR3 DNA: TGTGCCAGCAGCGGCGATCCTGGGGAGACCCAGTACTTC
CDR3 protein: CASSGDPGETQYF

clone size: -
D gene: TRBD1
J gene: TRBJ2-1
V gene: TRBV10-3
CDR3 DNA: TGTGCCATCAAATCACAGGGGTCCAACAATGAGCAGTTCTTC
CDR3 protein: CAIKSQGSNNEQFF

clone size: medium-sized
D gene: -
J gene: TRBJ2-7
V gene: TRBV19
CDR3 DNA: TGTGCCAGTAGCCTCCGCACCGGGAGCGGGTACGAGCAGTACTTC
CDR3 protein: CASSLRTGSGYEQYF

clone size: once
D gene: -
J gene: TRBJ2-7
V gene: TRBV30
CDR3 DNA: TGTGCCTGGAGTCGGCTGTACTACGAGCAGTACTTC
CDR3 protein: CAWSRLYYEQYF